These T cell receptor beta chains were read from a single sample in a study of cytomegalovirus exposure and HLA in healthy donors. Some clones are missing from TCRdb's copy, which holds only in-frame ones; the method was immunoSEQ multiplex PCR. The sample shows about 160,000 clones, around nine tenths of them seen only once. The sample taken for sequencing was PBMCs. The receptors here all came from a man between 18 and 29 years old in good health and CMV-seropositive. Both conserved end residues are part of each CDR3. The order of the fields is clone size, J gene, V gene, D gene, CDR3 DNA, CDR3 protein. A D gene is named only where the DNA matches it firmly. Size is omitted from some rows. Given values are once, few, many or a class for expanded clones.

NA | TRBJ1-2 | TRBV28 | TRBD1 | TGTGCCAGCAGTCTACAGGGGAACTATGGCTACACCTTC | CASSLQGNYGYTF
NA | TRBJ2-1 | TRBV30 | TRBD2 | TGTGCCTGGAGTGCCCTAGCGGGAGCCAATGAGCAGTTCTTC | CAWSALAGANEQFF
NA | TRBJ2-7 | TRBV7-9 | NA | TGTGCCAGCAGCTTAGCGCTCGGACAGTCCTACGAGCAGTACTTC | CASSLALGQSYEQYF
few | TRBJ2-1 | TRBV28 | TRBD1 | TGTGCCAGCACCAAAGCGGACAGGATCAATGAGCAGTTCTTC | CASTKADRINEQFF
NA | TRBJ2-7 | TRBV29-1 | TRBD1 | TGCAGCGTAGGGACAGGGCTTCTCGAGCAGTACTTC | CSVGTGLLEQYF
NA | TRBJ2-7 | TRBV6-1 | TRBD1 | TGTGCCAGCAGCTGGGGACAGGCTGAATACGAGCAGTACTTC | CASSWGQAEYEQYF
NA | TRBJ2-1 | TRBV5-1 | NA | TGCGCCAGCAGCTTGGAGAGGGGGAGCTACAATGAGCAGTTCTTC | CASSLERGSYNEQFF
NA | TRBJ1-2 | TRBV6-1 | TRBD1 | TGTGCCAGCAGGTCGACAGGGGGGTATGGCTACACCTTC | CASRSTGGYGYTF
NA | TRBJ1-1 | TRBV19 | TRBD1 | TGTGCCAGTAAACCAGGACAGGGCGCAGCTTTCTTT | CASKPGQGAAFF
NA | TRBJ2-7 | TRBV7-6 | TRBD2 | TGTGCCAGCAGCTTATCCCGGGGACTAGCGGAAAACGAGCAGTACTTC | CASSLSRGLAENEQYF
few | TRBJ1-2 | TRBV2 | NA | TGTGCCAGCAGCATAGGGGTCGGCTACACCTTC | CASSIGVGYTF
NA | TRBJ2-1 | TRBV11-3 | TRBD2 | TGTGCCAGCAGCTTAGGCGGGACTAAAAATGAGCAGTTCTTC | CASSLGGTKNEQFF
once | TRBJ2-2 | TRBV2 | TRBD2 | TGTGCCAGCAGTTTGGGGGGGATATCGAACACCGGGGAGCTGTTTTTT | CASSLGGISNTGELFF
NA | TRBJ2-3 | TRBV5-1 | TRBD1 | TGCGCCAGCAGCTCGCCGGACAGGGACTTAACTAGCACAGATACGCAGTATTTT | CASSSPDRDLTSTDTQYF
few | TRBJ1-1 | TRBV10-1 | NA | TGCGCCAGATCCGGGGAAGGCGCTGAAGCTTTCTTT | CARSGEGAEAFF
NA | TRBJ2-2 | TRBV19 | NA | TGTGCCAGCCGGACAGAAAGCACCGGGGAGCTGTTTTTT | CASRTESTGELFF
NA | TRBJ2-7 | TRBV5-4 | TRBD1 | TGTGCCAGCAGCCCTGGACAGGGGAAAAGCTCCTACGAGCAGTACTTC | CASSPGQGKSSYEQYF
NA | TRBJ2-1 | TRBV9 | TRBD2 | TGTGCCAGCAGCTCTGCTAGCGGGATGAACCCCTCCTACAATGAGCAGTTCTTC | CASSSASGMNPSYNEQFF
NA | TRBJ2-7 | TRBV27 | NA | TGTGCCAGCAGTTCGGAGCAGTCTCCTCCCTACGAGCAGTACTTC | CASSSEQSPPYEQYF
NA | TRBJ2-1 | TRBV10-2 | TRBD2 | TGCGCCAGCAGTGAGACCACGGGAGGCCGAGGTGAGCAGTTCTTC | CASSETTGGRGEQFF
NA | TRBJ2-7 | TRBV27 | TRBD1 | TGTGCCAGCAGCCCCATGGGACAGGGGTTCTACGAGCAGTACTTC | CASSPMGQGFYEQYF
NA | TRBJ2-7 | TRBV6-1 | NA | TGTGCCAGCTCAGGCGGGCAGGGGTCCTCCTACGAGCAGTACTTC | CASSGGQGSSYEQYF
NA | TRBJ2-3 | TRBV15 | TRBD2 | TGTGCCACCAGCAGATTAGCGGGAGGGCCCTCAGATACGCAGTATTTT | CATSRLAGGPSDTQYF
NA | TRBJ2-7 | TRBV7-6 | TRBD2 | TGTGCCAGCAGCTCTTCTCTGTTGGCGGGAGAATACTACGAGCAGTACTTC | CASSSSLLAGEYYEQYF
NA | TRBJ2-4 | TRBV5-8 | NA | TGTGCCAGCAGCTTGTCTTTGCAGTCGCTAGCCAAAAACATTCAGTACTTC | CASSLSLQSLAKNIQYF
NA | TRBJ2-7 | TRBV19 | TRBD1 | TGTGCCAGTAGTAACACGGGACAGGACTACTACTTC | CASSNTGQDYYF
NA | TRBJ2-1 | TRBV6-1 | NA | TGTGCCAGCAGTGAAGTTGGGAGGACAGGTGAGCAGTTCTTC | CASSEVGRTGEQFF
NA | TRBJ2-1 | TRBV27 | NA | TGTGCCAGTTTTCCCAACCAGTGGTCCTACAATGAGCAGTTCTTC | CASFPNQWSYNEQFF
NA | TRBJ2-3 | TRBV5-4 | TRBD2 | TGTGCCAGCAGCTCACTAGCGGGAGATGATACGCAGTATTTT | CASSSLAGDDTQYF
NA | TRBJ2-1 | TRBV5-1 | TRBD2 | TGCGCCAGCAGCCCTCGACTAGCGGGAGGCAATGAGCAGTTCTTC | CASSPRLAGGNEQFF
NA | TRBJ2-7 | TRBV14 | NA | TGTGCCAGCAGCCAGGGGACTCTTTCCCCCTACGAGCAGTACTTC | CASSQGTLSPYEQYF
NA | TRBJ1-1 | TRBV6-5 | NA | TGTGCCAGCAGTTACAGAAACAGGGCGGGGAACACTGAAGCTTTCTTT | CASSYRNRAGNTEAFF
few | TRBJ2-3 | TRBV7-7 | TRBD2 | TGTGCTAGCAGCTTACTAGCGGGAGCGTCCTCAGATACGCAGTATTTT | CASSLLAGASSDTQYF
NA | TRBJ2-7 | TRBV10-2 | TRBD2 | TGCGCCAGCAGTGAGTCGGCACTAGCGGGAATCTACGAGCAGTACTTC | CASSESALAGIYEQYF
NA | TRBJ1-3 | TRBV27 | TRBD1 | TGTGCCAGCAGCCAGACAGGGGGCTGGACTGGAAACACCATATATTTT | CASSQTGGWTGNTIYF
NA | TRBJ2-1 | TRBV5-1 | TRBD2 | TGCGCCAGCAGTTCCGGGACTAGCGGGCACAATGAGCAGTTCTTC | CASSSGTSGHNEQFF
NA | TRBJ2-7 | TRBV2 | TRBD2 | TGTGCCAGCAGGGCGGGAGCGGGAGAGCAGTACTTC | CASRAGAGEQYF
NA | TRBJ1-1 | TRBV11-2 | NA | TGTGCCAGCAGCTTAGAACCCAGGGGAACTGAAGCTTTCTTT | CASSLEPRGTEAFF
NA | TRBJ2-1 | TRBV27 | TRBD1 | TGTGCCAGCAGTTTTGGAGACAGGGGGCATGAGTTCTTC | CASSFGDRGHEFF
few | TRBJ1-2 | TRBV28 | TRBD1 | TGTGCCAGCAGTGGGGGACAGGGGTATCTCTATGGCTACACCTTC | CASSGGQGYLYGYTF
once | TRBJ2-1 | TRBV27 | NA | TGTGCCAGCAGTCCTACCCGTAGGGGGAATGAGCAGTTCTTC | CASSPTRRGNEQFF
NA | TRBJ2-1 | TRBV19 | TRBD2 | TGTGCCAGTAGAATAACTAGCGGGGGGGACAATGAGCAGTTCTTC | CASRITSGGDNEQFF
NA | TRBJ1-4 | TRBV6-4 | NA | TGTGCCAGCAGTGACTCCGGACTCCCCCTGTTTTTT | CASSDSGLPLFF
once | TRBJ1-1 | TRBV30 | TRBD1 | TGTGCCTGGACCATGGCAGGGGGCCTGAACACTGAAGCTTTCTTT | CAWTMAGGLNTEAFF
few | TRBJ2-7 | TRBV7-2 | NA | TGTGCCAGCAGCTTGGGTCCGGGGGAGCAGTACTTC | CASSLGPGEQYF
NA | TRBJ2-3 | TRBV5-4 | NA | TGTGCCAGCAGCTATTCTACAGATACGCAGTATTTT | CASSYSTDTQYF
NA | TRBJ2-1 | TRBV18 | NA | TGTGCCAGCTCATCCTACACAGGGTACAATGAGCAGTTCTTC | CASSSYTGYNEQFF
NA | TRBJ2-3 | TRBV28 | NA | TGTGCCAGCAGTCCCCGGACGGGGACAGATACGCAGTATTTT | CASSPRTGTDTQYF
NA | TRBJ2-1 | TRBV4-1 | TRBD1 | TGCGCCAGCAGCCGGGAGGGGAGGACAGGGGCTCACAATGAGCAGTTCTTC | CASSREGRTGAHNEQFF
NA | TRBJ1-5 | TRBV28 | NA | TGTGCCAGCGGCCCCCGGGGACAGCCCCAGCATTTT | CASGPRGQPQHF
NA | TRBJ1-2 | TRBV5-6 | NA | TGTGCCAGCAGCTTGGCCAAGAGTCCATATGGCTACACCTTC | CASSLAKSPYGYTF
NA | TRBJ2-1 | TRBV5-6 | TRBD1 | TGTGCCAGCAGCTTGGACGGACAGGGGGCCTATGGGCGGTTCTTC | CASSLDGQGAYGRFF
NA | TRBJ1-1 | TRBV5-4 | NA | TGTGCCAGCAGCGAGATGAACACTGAAGCTTTCTTT | CASSEMNTEAFF
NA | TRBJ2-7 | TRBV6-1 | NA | TGTGCCAGCAGTGTGGACACCTCCTACGAGCAGTACTTC | CASSVDTSYEQYF